These T cell receptor beta chains were read from a single sample in a study of blood T cell repertoires in COVID-19. Using immunoSEQ multiplex PCR, the repertoire was profiled, and TCRdb retains in-frame clones only, with some absent. Of about 190,000 clones in the sample, approximately 84% were seen once. The sample comprised PBMCs or T cells enriched from blood (not recorded which). The source of these receptors is a woman in her twenties or thirties who had recovered from COVID-19. Both conserved end residues are part of each CDR3. The D gene is left open where the match is weak. A row's size may be missing; if present it is once, few, many or a size class.

j_call	d_call	clone_size	v_call	cdr3_aa	cdr3_nt
TRBJ1-1	NA	NA	TRBV9	CASSVGLEGTEAFF	TGTGCCAGCAGCGTAGGGCTGGAGGGAACTGAAGCTTTCTTT
TRBJ2-2	TRBD1	once	TRBV25-1	CASGGTGLNTGELFF	TGTGCCAGCGGGGGGACAGGGCTGAACACCGGGGAGCTGTTTTTT
TRBJ2-4	NA	NA	TRBV6-6	CASSTPTGLDIQYF	TGTGCCAGCAGTACACCGACAGGCCTGGACATTCAGTACTTC
TRBJ1-1	NA	NA	TRBV19	CASSIVSSAWSAEAFF	TGTGCCAGTAGTATAGTCTCCAGCGCGTGGTCGGCTGAAGCTTTCTTT
TRBJ1-1	TRBD1	NA	TRBV30	CAWSGTGNTEAFF	TGTGCCTGGAGTGGGACAGGGAACACTGAAGCTTTCTTT
TRBJ2-6	TRBD2	NA	TRBV2	CASRWTSGGSGANVLTF	TGTGCCAGCAGGTGGACTAGCGGGGGGTCTGGGGCCAACGTCCTGACTTTC
TRBJ1-6	NA	NA	TRBV2	CASSERSRNSPLHF	TGTGCCAGCAGTGAAAGATCCAGAAATTCACCCCTCCACTTT
TRBJ2-2	NA	NA	TRBV5-6	CASSLVGRYTGELFF	TGTGCCAGCAGCTTGGTGGGGCGGTACACCGGGGAGCTGTTTTTT
TRBJ2-7	NA	NA	TRBV3-1/TRBV3-2	CASSSGTLHYEQYF	TGTGCCAGCAGCTCCGGGACTCTGCACTACGAGCAGTACTTC
TRBJ2-1	TRBD2	NA	TRBV9	CASSVGLASGFNEQFF	TGTGCCAGCAGCGTAGGACTAGCCAGCGGATTCAATGAGCAGTTCTTC
TRBJ2-1	TRBD2	once	TRBV24-1	CATSDLQRDSYNEQFF	TGTGCCACCAGTGATTTGCAGCGGGATTCCTACAATGAGCAGTTCTTC
TRBJ2-3	NA	NA	TRBV7-2	CASSLVGLSTDTQYF	TGTGCCAGCAGCTTAGTCGGTCTTAGCACAGATACGCAGTATTTT
TRBJ1-4	TRBD1	NA	TRBV28	CATLLTGAAQKLFF	TGTGCCACCCTCTTGACAGGGGCGGCACAAAAACTGTTTTTT
TRBJ2-3	TRBD2	NA	TRBV7-2	CASSLGLATATDTQYF	TGTGCCAGCAGCTTAGGACTAGCGACCGCCACAGATACGCAGTATTTT
TRBJ1-6	NA	few	TRBV23-1	CASGGENNSPLHF	TGCGCCAGCGGCGGGGAGAATAATTCACCCCTCCACTTT
TRBJ1-1	TRBD1	NA	TRBV6-5	CASSPPGQETEAFF	TGTGCCAGCAGTCCTCCGGGACAGGAGACTGAAGCTTTCTTT
TRBJ1-3	TRBD1	NA	TRBV2	CASRRGPGNTIYF	TGTGCCAGTCGGAGGGGGCCTGGAAACACCATATATTTT
TRBJ2-4	TRBD1	NA	TRBV25-1	CASSGIAGGKNIQYF	TGTGCCAGCAGTGGGATAGCAGGGGGCAAAAACATTCAGTACTTC
TRBJ1-5	NA	NA	TRBV5-1	CASSPGLNQPQHF	TGCGCCAGCAGCCCAGGGTTGAATCAGCCCCAGCATTTT
TRBJ2-7	TRBD2	NA	TRBV5-4	CASSFSGRSLYEQYF	TGTGCCAGCAGCTTTAGCGGGAGGTCTTTATACGAGCAGTACTTC
TRBJ2-1	TRBD2	NA	TRBV28	CASSSSGGALEQFF	TGTGCCAGCAGTTCTAGCGGGGGGGCCCTTGAGCAGTTCTTC
TRBJ1-5	TRBD1	NA	TRBV25-1	CASSETTGGRNQPQHF	TGTGCCAGCAGTGAGACTACAGGGGGCCGCAATCAGCCCCAGCATTTT
TRBJ2-1	TRBD2	NA	TRBV10-3	CAISDRTSDSYNEQFF	TGTGCCATCAGTGATCGGACTAGCGACTCCTACAATGAGCAGTTCTTC
TRBJ2-5	TRBD1	NA	TRBV15	CATSRAGTEETQYF	TGTGCCACCAGCAGAGCGGGGACAGAAGAGACCCAGTACTTC
TRBJ1-5	NA	NA	TRBV28	CASSPLNQPQHF	TGTGCCAGCAGTCCTCTCAATCAGCCCCAGCATTTT
TRBJ2-7	TRBD2	NA	TRBV9	CASSVGTSGTYEQYF	TGTGCCAGCAGCGTAGGGACTAGCGGGACCTACGAGCAGTACTTC
TRBJ1-1	TRBD1	NA	TRBV11-3	CASSLAQGANTEAFF	TGTGCCAGCAGCTTAGCTCAGGGGGCAAACACTGAAGCTTTCTTT
TRBJ2-7	TRBD2	NA	TRBV5-1	CASSLFVRRELGEQYF	TGCGCCAGCAGCTTGTTCGTCCGGCGGGAGCTCGGCGAGCAGTACTTC
TRBJ1-6	NA	NA	TRBV18	CASSPGHYNSPLHF	TGTGCCAGCTCACCCGGACACTATAATTCACCCCTCCACTTT
TRBJ2-2	NA	NA	TRBV12-5	CASGLYAGELFF	TGTGCTAGTGGTTTGTATGCCGGGGAGCTGTTTTTT
TRBJ1-1	NA	NA	TRBV27	CASSLGSEAFF	TGTGCCAGCAGTTTAGGCTCTGAAGCTTTCTTT